The rows below give T cell receptor beta chains drawn from one sample of a study of blood T cell repertoires in COVID-19. Only in-frame clones appear in the TCRdb table, and some are missing; sequencing was by immunoSEQ multiplex PCR. Among about 270,000 clones listed, 81% were seen once. Material for sequencing was peripheral blood. The receptor source for this set is a woman between 55 and 75 years old with active or convalescent COVID-19. Both conserved end residues are part of each CDR3. D genes are given only for firm matches. For some rows the clone size is stated as once, few or many, or as a class when expanded; others skip it.

NA	once	TRBV11-2	TRBJ2-1	CASSPRQSLASEQFF	TGTGCCAGCAGCCCTAGACAGTCCTTGGCAAGTGAGCAGTTCTTC
NA	NA	TRBV29-1	TRBJ1-2	CSGLTAYGYTF	TGCAGCGGGTTGACAGCCTATGGCTACACCTTC
TRBD1	NA	TRBV27	TRBJ2-7	CASSLRTDRGSYEQYF	TGTGCCAGCAGTTTAAGAACGGACAGGGGGTCCTACGAGCAGTACTTC
TRBD1	NA	TRBV19	TRBJ1-1	CASSISGQANTEAFF	TGTGCCAGTAGTATATCGGGACAGGCAAACACTGAAGCTTTCTTT
TRBD1	NA	TRBV10-1	TRBJ2-7	CASSESPDRRTYEQYF	TGCGCCAGCAGTGAGTCCCCGGACAGGCGAACCTACGAGCAGTACTTC
NA	NA	TRBV19	TRBJ1-1	CASSMSSGVGDTEAFF	TGTGCCAGTAGTATGTCGTCAGGGGTCGGGGACACTGAAGCTTTCTTT
TRBD1	NA	TRBV5-5	TRBJ1-5	CASSLADQGAGQPQHF	TGTGCCAGCAGCTTGGCCGACCAGGGGGCAGGTCAGCCCCAGCATTTT
TRBD1	NA	TRBV7-9	TRBJ1-2	CASSFGTGKKDGYTF	TGTGCCAGCAGCTTCGGGACAGGGAAGAAGGATGGCTACACCTTC
TRBD1	NA	TRBV19	TRBJ1-5	CASKGQPNQPQHF	TGTGCCAGTAAGGGACAGCCTAATCAGCCCCAGCATTTT
TRBD2	NA	TRBV30	TRBJ2-7	CAWSPPIVGGDFFEYLNHYEQYF	TGTGCCTGGAGTCCCCCTATTGTCGGGGGGGACTTTTTCGAATACTTAAACCATTACGAGCAGTACTTC
NA	NA	TRBV7-3	TRBJ2-3	CASRIRGASTDTQYF	TGTGCCAGCAGGATCCGGGGGGCGAGCACAGATACGCAGTATTTT
NA	few	TRBV28	TRBJ1-1	CASSLSVNTEAFF	TGTGCCAGCAGTTTGAGCGTGAACACTGAAGCTTTCTTT
NA	NA	TRBV27	TRBJ1-2	CASSTREGYGYTF	TGTGCCAGCAGTACGAGGGAAGGCTATGGCTACACCTTC
TRBD1	once	TRBV7-9	TRBJ1-3	CASSLLLGQGRGNTIYF	TGTGCCAGCAGCTTATTACTGGGACAGGGAAGGGGAAACACCATATATTTT
TRBD2	many	TRBV2	TRBJ2-3	CASSGNRISGVLSSTDTQYF	TGTGCCAGCAGTGGAAATCGGATTAGCGGGGTGTTGTCTAGCACAGATACGCAGTATTTT
TRBD1	NA	TRBV6-5	TRBJ1-1	CASSRRTGGGTEAFF	TGTGCCAGCAGTCGCCGGACAGGGGGAGGCACTGAAGCTTTCTTT
TRBD1	NA	TRBV7-2	TRBJ1-5	CASSPGTDQPQHF	TGTGCCAGCAGCCCGGGGACAGATCAGCCCCAGCATTTT
TRBD2	NA	TRBV4-3	TRBJ2-1	CASSRDLTRTGTSVSEQFF	TGCGCCAGCAGCAGGGACTTGACACGGACCGGGACTAGTGTAAGTGAGCAGTTCTTC
TRBD1	NA	TRBV4-1	TRBJ1-3	CASSQGNRGYTIYF	TGCGCCAGCAGCCAAGGGAACAGGGGATACACCATATATTTT
NA	NA	TRBV11-2	TRBJ2-2	CASTGGPGTSNTGELFF	TGTGCCAGCACCGGGGGACCCGGGACCTCTAACACCGGGGAGCTGTTTTTT
NA	once	TRBV3-1/TRBV3-2	TRBJ2-7	CASSQDHQGSSEQYF	TGTGCCAGCAGCCAAGATCACCAGGGATCCAGCGAGCAGTACTTC
NA	NA	TRBV29-1	TRBJ2-3	CSAPGVVGLSTDTQYF	TGCAGCGCCCCGGGGGTTGTAGGGCTTAGCACAGATACGCAGTATTTT
TRBD1	NA	TRBV5-4	TRBJ1-5	CASSSGQEPNQPQHF	TGTGCCAGCAGCTCTGGACAGGAGCCCAATCAGCCCCAGCATTTT
NA	NA	TRBV11-2	TRBJ2-7	CASSPRTGGRSYEQYF	TGTGCCAGCAGTCCTAGAACCGGGGGGCGCTCCTACGAGCAGTACTTC
NA	NA	TRBV5-1	TRBJ1-3	CASSLTGTGNTIYF	TGCGCCAGCAGCTTGACAGGGACTGGAAACACCATATATTTT
TRBD2	NA	TRBV11-3	TRBJ2-5	CASSSTTSGQETQYF	TGTGCCAGCAGCTCCACAACTAGCGGGCAAGAGACCCAGTACTTC
NA	once	TRBV5-1	TRBJ2-1	CASSWGVGQLPRNEQFF	TGCGCCAGCAGCTGGGGGGTGGGACAGCTCCCCAGGAATGAGCAGTTCTTC
TRBD1	NA	TRBV5-6	TRBJ2-3	CASSWVGTEQADTQYF	TGTGCCAGCAGCTGGGTCGGGACAGAACAAGCAGATACGCAGTATTTT
TRBD2	NA	TRBV5-6	TRBJ2-7	CASSLVSGGIEQYF	TGTGCCAGCAGCTTGGTTTCCGGGGGGATCGAGCAGTACTTC
NA	NA	TRBV10-3	TRBJ1-1	CATSPDSGGTEAFF	TGTGCCACCTCCCCGGACTCGGGGGGCACTGAAGCTTTCTTT
NA	NA	TRBV3-1/TRBV3-2	TRBJ1-2	CASSQEIGRALPRDGYTF	TGTGCCAGCAGCCAAGAAATAGGCCGTGCCCTCCCGAGGGATGGCTACACCTTC
TRBD2	NA	TRBV7-9	TRBJ2-3	CASSLIAGSTDTQYF	TGTGCCAGCAGCTTAATAGCGGGTAGCACAGATACGCAGTATTTT
NA	many	TRBV7-9	TRBJ1-2	CASSLAWTANYGYTF	TGTGCCAGCAGCTTAGCCTGGACAGCTAACTATGGCTACACCTTC
NA	NA	TRBV4-2	TRBJ2-3	CASSLLDSDTDTQYF	TGTGCCAGCAGCCTATTGGACTCAGACACAGATACGCAGTATTTT
TRBD1	NA	TRBV5-4	TRBJ1-1	CATQRTGQGNTEAFF	TGTGCCACCCAGCGGACCGGACAGGGGAACACTGAAGCTTTCTTT
NA	NA	TRBV3-1/TRBV3-2	TRBJ2-5	CASSQDLSGVKETQYF	TGTGCCAGCAGCCAAGATCTATCGGGGGTTAAGGAGACCCAGTACTTC
TRBD1	NA	TRBV11-3	TRBJ2-2	CASSFTGTAPGELFF	TGTGCCAGCAGCTTTACCGGGACAGCTCCCGGGGAGCTGTTTTTT
NA	NA	TRBV28	TRBJ1-5	CASSLREWNQPQHF	TGTGCCAGCAGCCTTAGAGAATGGAATCAGCCCCAGCATTTT
NA	NA	TRBV2	TRBJ1-5	CASTGVFGNQPQHF	TGTGCCAGCACCGGGGTATTCGGCAATCAGCCCCAGCATTTT
NA	NA	TRBV27	TRBJ1-2	CASSPEGVHYGYTF	TGTGCCAGCAGTCCCGAGGGGGTTCACTATGGCTACACCTTC
TRBD1	NA	TRBV7-9	TRBJ1-2	CASSLLSGGDGYTF	TGTGCCAGCAGCTTACTTTCAGGGGGCGACGGCTACACCTTC
NA	NA	TRBV24-1	TRBJ2-7	CATSDPTRAAYEQYF	TGTGCCACCAGTGATCCAACCAGGGCCGCCTACGAGCAGTACTTC
NA	few	TRBV14	TRBJ1-2	CASSQGEAYYGYTF	TGTGCCAGCAGCCAAGGGGAGGCTTACTATGGCTACACCTTC
NA	NA	TRBV19	TRBJ1-4	CASTSGWRATNEKLFF	TGTGCCAGTACCTCGGGGTGGCGAGCAACTAATGAAAAACTGTTTTTT
NA	NA	TRBV29-1	TRBJ1-5	CSVGARGRGAGGQPQHF	TGCAGCGTTGGGGCCCGAGGGAGGGGCGCGGGGGGACAGCCCCAGCATTTT
TRBD1	NA	TRBV19	TRBJ1-2	CASSIDRDRVEGGYTF	TGTGCCAGTAGTATAGACCGGGACAGGGTTGAAGGTGGCTACACCTTC
NA	NA	TRBV4-2	TRBJ1-5	CASSQERTSYQPQHF	TGTGCCAGCAGCCAAGAACGGACAAGCTATCAGCCCCAGCATTTT
TRBD1	NA	TRBV10-3	TRBJ2-6	CAISDGDRVIANVLTF	TGTGCCATCAGTGATGGGGACAGGGTAATTGCCAACGTCCTGACTTTC
NA	NA	TRBV19	TRBJ2-7	CASSILSGHSYEQYF	TGTGCCAGTAGTATTCTCAGCGGCCACTCCTACGAGCAGTACTTC
TRBD1	NA	TRBV7-2	TRBJ1-6	CASSFRGRDNSPLHF	TGTGCCAGCAGCTTCAGGGGGCGCGATAATTCACCCCTCCACTTT
TRBD1	NA	TRBV7-8	TRBJ2-7	CASSFNRGPYHYEQYF	TGTGCCAGCAGCTTCAACAGGGGTCCCTACCACTACGAGCAGTACTTC
TRBD2	NA	TRBV7-2	TRBJ2-5	CASSFLTSGGPVQETQYF	TGTGCCAGCAGCTTTCTGACTAGCGGGGGGCCCGTTCAAGAGACCCAGTACTTC
NA	NA	TRBV28	TRBJ2-7	CASRGDAGMEYF	TGTGCCAGCAGGGGCGACGCGGGGATGGAGTACTTC
NA	NA	TRBV6-5	TRBJ2-3	CASSTTSGSDTQYF	TGTGCCAGCAGTACCACGTCAGGGTCAGATACGCAGTATTTT
TRBD1	NA	TRBV7-3	TRBJ2-3	CASSSTGGGDTQYF	TGTGCCAGCAGCTCCACAGGGGGCGGAGATACGCAGTATTTT
TRBD2	NA	TRBV4-1	TRBJ2-7	CASSQGTSGTTEQYF	TGCGCCAGCAGCCAAGGGACTAGCGGTACGACCGAGCAGTACTTC
NA	NA	TRBV5-1	TRBJ1-6	CASSPYPGGNNNSPLHF	TGCGCCAGCAGCCCATACCCTGGGGGGAACAATAATTCACCCCTCCACTTT
TRBD1	once	TRBV6-6	TRBJ1-1	CASSWDSGGMNTEAFF	TGTGCCAGCAGCTGGGACAGTGGAGGGATGAACACTGAAGCTTTCTTT
NA	NA	TRBV7-9	TRBJ2-1	CASSLERQNPGSYNEQFF	TGTGCCAGCAGCTTAGAAAGGCAGAATCCCGGGTCCTACAATGAGCAGTTCTTC
TRBD1	NA	TRBV4-2	TRBJ1-2	CATEGQKNYGYTF	TGTGCCACCGAGGGACAGAAAAACTATGGCTACACCTTC